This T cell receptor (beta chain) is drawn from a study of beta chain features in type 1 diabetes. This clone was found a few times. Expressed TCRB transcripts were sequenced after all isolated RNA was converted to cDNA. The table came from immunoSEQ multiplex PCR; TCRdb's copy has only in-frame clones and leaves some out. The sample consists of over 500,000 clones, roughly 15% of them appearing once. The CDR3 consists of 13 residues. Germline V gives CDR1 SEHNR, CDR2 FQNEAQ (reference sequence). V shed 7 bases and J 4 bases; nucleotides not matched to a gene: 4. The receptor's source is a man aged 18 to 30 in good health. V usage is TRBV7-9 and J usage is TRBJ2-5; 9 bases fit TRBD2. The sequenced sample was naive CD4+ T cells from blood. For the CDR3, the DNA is TGTGCCAGCAACCCGCGGGGGGGAGAGACCCAGTACTTC. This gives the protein CASNPRGGETQYF.